This is a list of T cell receptor beta chains from one sample in a study of T cells in Graves' hyperthyroidism and ophthalmopathy. TCRdb re-called the multiplex PCR reads through MiXCR, storing one row per CDR3 protein. This sample has a few hundred thousand distinct CDR3 sequences, with 15% to 20% found just once. Sequences were obtained from blood. Receptors were obtained from a woman between 18 and 29 years old with Graves' ophthalmopathy. Both conserved end residues are part of each CDR3. The D gene is left open where the match is weak. Not all rows give a size; the values are once, few, many and, for expanded clones, a class.

size	length	V	J	D	CDR3	DNA
many	12	TRBV30	TRBJ2-7	.	CAWTGDSYEQYF	TGTGCCTGGACAGGCGATTCCTACGAGCAGTACTTC
many	15	TRBV12-3/TRBV12-4	TRBJ1-1	.	CASSYQGEGNTEAFF	TGTGCCAGCAGTTACCAGGGTGAAGGGAACACTGAAGCTTTCTTT
.	13	TRBV20-1	TRBJ1-5	.	CSSGGKSNQPQHF	TGCAGTTCCGGGGGGAAAAGCAATCAGCCCCAGCATTTT
many	13	TRBV28	TRBJ1-3	.	CASTPGDGNTIYF	TGTGCCAGCACCCCCGGGGACGGAAACACCATATATTTT
few	15	TRBV12-3/TRBV12-4	TRBJ2-5	.	CASSLFRGGQETQYF	TGTGCCAGCAGTTTATTCCGGGGGGGACAGGAGACCCAGTACTTC
.	15	TRBV7-8	TRBJ1-1	TRBD1	CASSVYRGEGTEAFF	TGTGCCAGCAGCGTTTACAGGGGGGAGGGCACTGAAGCTTTCTTT
many	15	TRBV28	TRBJ1-5	TRBD1	CASTRLGQDNQPQHF	TGTGCCAGCACAAGACTGGGACAGGACAATCAGCCCCAGCATTTT
many	15	TRBV18	TRBJ1-2	.	CASSLPLLDGGGYTF	TGTGCCAGCTCACTGCCGCTTCTGGACGGGGGGGGCTACACCTTC
many	15	TRBV27	TRBJ2-1	.	CASSPFSGGYNEQFF	TGTGCCAGCAGTCCGTTTAGCGGAGGTTACAATGAGCAGTTCTTC
few	15	TRBV28	TRBJ2-4	.	CASSFLPRTKNIQYF	TGTGCCAGCAGTTTCCTCCCCAGAACCAAAAACATTCAGTACTTC
.	14	TRBV5-5	TRBJ1-3	TRBD1	CASSPDRIENTIYF	TGTGCCAGCAGCCCGGACAGGATCGAAAACACCATATATTTT
.	20	TRBV27	TRBJ1-1	TRBD1	CASSAAEAGQGTFMNTEAFF	TGTGCCAGCAGTGCAGCCGAAGCTGGACAGGGTACATTCATGAACACTGAAGCTTTCTTT
few	17	TRBV12-3/TRBV12-4	TRBJ2-2	TRBD2	CASSFVGLAGVRGELFF	TGTGCCAGCAGTTTTGTCGGACTAGCGGGAGTGAGGGGGGAGCTGTTTTTT
few	20	TRBV4-3	TRBJ2-7	.	CASSRRGISQPVDSSYEQYF	TGCGCCAGCAGCCGAAGGGGGATATCGCAACCCGTTGACAGCTCCTACGAGCAGTACTTC
many	15	TRBV7-3	TRBJ2-3	.	CASSLSPQGTDTQYF	TGTGCCAGCAGCTTAAGTCCTCAGGGCACAGATACGCAGTATTTT
few	14	TRBV10-2	TRBJ1-1	.	CASSEDLSYTEAFF	TGCGCCAGCAGTGAGGATCTCTCGTACACTGAAGCTTTCTTT
.	16	TRBV18	TRBJ2-2	.	CASSPTRAGNTGELFF	TGTGCCAGCTCACCTACCAGGGCAGGGAACACCGGGGAGCTGTTTTTT
.	13	TRBV19	TRBJ1-1	.	CASSIGGSAEAFF	TGTGCCAGTAGTATAGGAGGTTCGGCTGAAGCTTTCTTT
.	19	TRBV6-4	TRBJ2-3	TRBD2	CASSPRLAQINLGTDTQYF	TGTGCCAGCAGTCCCCGACTAGCCCAAATAAACCTTGGCACAGATACGCAGTATTTT
many	14	TRBV6-1	TRBJ1-1	TRBD1	CASSYDRANTEAFF	TGTGCCAGCAGTTACGACAGGGCGAACACTGAAGCTTTCTTT
.	15	TRBV4-3	TRBJ1-3	.	CASSQDAADGNTIYF	TGCGCCAGCAGCCAAGATGCGGCGGATGGAAACACCATATATTTT
many	16	TRBV12-3/TRBV12-4	TRBJ2-4	TRBD2	CASSIRTSGSLNIQYF	TGTGCCAGCAGTATTCGGACTAGCGGGAGCTTAAACATTCAGTACTTC
.	15	TRBV20-1	TRBJ2-2	TRBD2	CSAGTSGLNTGELFF	TGCAGTGCCGGGACTAGCGGGTTGAACACCGGGGAGCTGTTTTTT
many	14	TRBV5-6	TRBJ2-3	.	CASSFDKGTDTQYF	TGTGCCAGCAGCTTCGACAAGGGGACAGATACGCAGTATTTT
.	13	TRBV6-1	TRBJ2-7	TRBD1	CASSDRTGGEQYF	TGTGCCAGCAGTGATCGGACAGGGGGCGAGCAGTACTTC
many	15	TRBV28	TRBJ1-1	.	CASSIAGFMNTEAFF	TGTGCCAGCAGTATAGCGGGGTTTATGAACACTGAAGCTTTCTTT
many	16	TRBV28	TRBJ2-1	TRBD1	CASSSVEGQGYNEQFF	TGTGCCAGCAGTTCGGTGGAGGGACAGGGTTACAATGAGCAGTTCTTC
.	13	TRBV6-1	TRBJ1-2	.	CASRKDGLYGYTF	TGTGCCAGCAGGAAGGATGGACTCTATGGCTACACCTTC
.	12	TRBV30	TRBJ2-2	.	CASRITAGELFF	TGTGCCAGCCGTATAACAGCCGGGGAGCTGTTTTTT
.	13	TRBV20-1	TRBJ2-2	TRBD1	CSARTGEFGELFF	TGCAGTGCTAGGACAGGGGAGTTCGGGGAGCTGTTTTTT
many	17	TRBV6-5	TRBJ2-6	.	CASSYSWSGAGANVLTF	TGTGCCAGCAGTTACTCGTGGTCAGGGGCCGGGGCCAACGTCCTGACTTTC
few	15	TRBV4-3	TRBJ2-5	TRBD1	CASSRGQGAVETQYF	TGCGCCAGCAGCCGCGGGCAGGGGGCGGTGGAGACCCAGTACTTC
.	15	TRBV19	TRBJ2-2	.	CASSRDPRGTGELFF	TGTGCCAGTAGTCGGGATCCACGGGGCACCGGGGAGCTGTTTTTT
few	16	TRBV2	TRBJ1-4	TRBD1	CASSEGDRAYNEKLFF	TGTGCCAGCAGTGAAGGGGACAGGGCCTATAATGAAAAACTGTTTTTT
.	15	TRBV11-2	TRBJ2-7	.	CASSLDRQGAYEQYF	TGTGCCAGCAGCTTAGATCGGCAGGGAGCCTACGAGCAGTACTTC
few	14	TRBV12-3/TRBV12-4	TRBJ1-2	TRBD1	CASSLTENRGSYTF	TGTGCCAGCAGTTTAACCGAAAACAGGGGTAGCTACACCTTC
many	12	TRBV12-3/TRBV12-4	TRBJ2-5	.	CASRKGGGTQYF	TGTGCCAGCAGGAAGGGGGGCGGGACCCAGTACTTC
many	13	TRBV20-1	TRBJ1-1	.	CSASIGGIAEAFF	TGCAGTGCTAGCATCGGGGGAATCGCTGAAGCTTTCTTT
.	18	TRBV9	TRBJ1-5	.	CASSVRNREGFRCQPQHF	TGTGCCAGCAGCGTGAGGAACAGGGAAGGGTTCAGGTGTCAGCCCCAGCATTTT
few	14	TRBV5-1	TRBJ1-5	.	CASSLEEGSRPQHF	TGCGCCAGCAGCTTGGAGGAGGGATCCAGACCCCAGCATTTT